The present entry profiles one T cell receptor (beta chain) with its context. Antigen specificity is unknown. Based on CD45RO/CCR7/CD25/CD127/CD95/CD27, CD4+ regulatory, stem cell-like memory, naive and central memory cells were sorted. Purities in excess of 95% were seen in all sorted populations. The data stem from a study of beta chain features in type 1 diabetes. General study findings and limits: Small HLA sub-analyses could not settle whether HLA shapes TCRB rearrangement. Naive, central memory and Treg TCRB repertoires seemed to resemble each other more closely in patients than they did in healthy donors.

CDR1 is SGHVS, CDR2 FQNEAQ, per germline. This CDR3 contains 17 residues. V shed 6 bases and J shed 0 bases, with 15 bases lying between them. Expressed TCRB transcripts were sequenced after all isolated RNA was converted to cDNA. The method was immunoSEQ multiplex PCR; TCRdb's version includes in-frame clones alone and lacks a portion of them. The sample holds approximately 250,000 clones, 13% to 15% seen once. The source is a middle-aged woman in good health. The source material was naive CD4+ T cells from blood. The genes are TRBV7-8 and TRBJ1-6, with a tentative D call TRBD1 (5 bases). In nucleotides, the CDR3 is TGTGCCAGCAGTCCCTTTCCAGGGAACTCCTATAATTCACCCCTCCACTTT. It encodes CASSPFPGNSYNSPLHF.